These 10 T cell receptor beta chains were all obtained from the same sample, sequenced in a study of T-cell reconstitution after alpha-beta-depleted transplantation in children. During its preparation, the TCRbeta library received unique molecular identifiers. Using its own MiXCR run on the PCR reads, TCRdb lists one record per CDR3 protein. The sample shows about 600,000 distinct CDR3 sequences, 20% to 25% of them seen only once. Sequenced here: PBMCs, mostly from graft donor cells, sampled 360 days after TCRalphabeta/CD19-depleted stem cell transplant. The receptors were gathered from a boy younger than two who had a stem cell transplant for acute myeloid leukemia, so the T cells may come from the graft donor.

This chain links TRBV5-6 with TRBJ1-1, with D unresolved. Germline CDR1 SGHDT, CDR2 YYEEEE. V lost 4 bases, J lost 5 bases, and 12 bases lay in between. This CDR3 contains 13 residues. Here the CDR3 DNA reads TGTGCCAGCAGCCATCCAAGGGATACTGAAGCTTTCTTT. Translating gives CASSHPRDTEAFF.

This clonotype was recorded at least ten times. The rearrangement uses TRBV18 and TRBJ2-4; no firm D call. Germline CDR1 KGHSH, CDR2 LQKENI. The CDR3 runs to 15 residues. The V end lost 3 bases, the J end lost 0 bases, and 9 bases lay between the germline ends. Written as DNA, the CDR3 is TGTGCCAGCTCACCGGCGTCAATAGCCAAAAACATTCAGTACTTC. This codes for CASSPASIAKNIQYF.

This clonotype showed up just a few times. J is TRBJ2-1 and V is TRBV7-2; 15 bases match TRBD2. Trimming at V came to 1 base and at J to 8 bases, leaving 3 bases not matched to a gene. The CDR3 has 16 residues. The germline V gene has CDR1 SGHTA and CDR2 FQGNSA. In nucleotides, the CDR3 is TGTGCCAGCAGCTTAGGTGGACTAGCGGGGGGGTATGAGCAGTTCTTC. This codes for CASSLGGLAGGYEQFF.

The chain recombines TRBV7-2 with TRBJ2-5; TRBD2 matches at 7 bases. The CDR3 length is 16 residues. V was pared by 6 bases and J by 5 bases, with 15 bases of the junction left unmatched. Germline CDR1 and CDR2: SGHTA and FQGNSA. Here the CDR3 DNA reads TGTGCCAGCAGTTCAGAAGTCCAGGGAGGGCGGGAGACCCAGTACTTC. This sequence encodes CASSSEVQGGRETQYF.

This clonotype was found many times. The chain joins TRBV5-6 to TRBJ2-7; TRBD1 aligns across 7 bases. The length of the CDR3 is 17 residues. CDR1 is SGHDT, CDR2 YYEEEE, per germline. Trimming took 2 bases from V and 2 from J; bases not matched to a gene: 13. The CDR3 reads CASSFRTFLQGAYEQYV. The DNA for the CDR3 is TGTGCCAGCAGCTTCCGTACCTTCCTTCAGGGGGCCTACGAGCAGTACGTC.

The sample holds a few counts of this clonotype. The CDR3 DNA is TGTGCCAGCAGCTTGGTGGCCACCCTCCCCGGTAATTCACCCCTCCACTTT. Its protein is CASSLVATLPGNSPLHF. V and J are TRBV5-6 and TRBJ1-6; D gene uncertain. Germline V gene sequence: CDR1 SGHDT, CDR2 YYEEEE. The CDR3 loop spans 17 amino acids. V was cut by 0 bases and J by 6 bases, with 16 bases left in between.

This clonotype was counted only a few times. The rearrangement uses TRBV28 and TRBJ2-7; D is possibly TRBD1 (5 bases). Deletions cut 2 bases from V and 6 bases from J, with 11 bases between. The length of the CDR3 is 13 residues. Germline CDR1 reads MDHEN; CDR2 reads SYDVKM. CDR3 loop: CASSLAGKSEQYV. The CDR3 nucleotides are TGTGCCAGCAGTTTAGCAGGGAAAAGCGAGCAGTACGTC.

There are many counts of this clonotype. The chain carries TRBV4-3 and TRBJ1-5; D is undetermined. The CDR3 is 16 amino acids. Germline V lookup: CDR1 LGHNA, CDR2 YSLEER. Trimming cost V 0 bases and J 0 bases, with 9 bases left between them. CDR3 nucleotide sequence: TGCGCCAGCAGCCAAGAGTGGCGGGGTAGCAATCAGCCCCAGCATTTT. It codes for CASSQEWRGSNQPQHF.

V and J are TRBV12-3 or TRBV12-4 and TRBJ2-6; the match to TRBD1 covers 9 bases. V lost 6 bases, J lost 13 bases, and 22 bases stayed unmatched. This CDR3 is 18 amino acids long. The CDR3 region is CASRPNRDRVSLGRVLTF. The CDR3 DNA sequence: TGTGCCAGCAGACCGAACCGGGACAGGGTCTCTCTGGGCAGGGTCCTGACTTTC.

The chain uses TRBV7-2 and TRBJ2-1; TRBD2 might be the D (6 bases). The V end lost 2 bases, the J end lost 6 bases, and 17 bases lay between the germline ends. Looked up from germline, CDR1 is SGHTA and CDR2 is FQGNSA. The CDR3 is 16 residues long. CDR3 in amino acids: CASSLSPASDANEQFF. CDR3 DNA sequence: TGTGCCAGCAGCTTATCCCCGGCTAGCGATGCCAATGAGCAGTTCTTC.